A single TCR beta chain is shown here with its context. Its target is not known. The data are from a study of T cells in Graves' hyperthyroidism and ophthalmopathy. The CDR3 totals 13 residues. Trimming shortened V by 5 bases and J by 8 bases, and 12 bases separated the two germline ends. Germline values: CDR1 SGHVS, CDR2 FNYEAQ. Overall study findings and caveats: Separating ophthalmopathy from stable hyperthyroidism was achieved by a 13 V-J model. Within blood appeared most thyroid clonotypes that had expanded above 0.001.

Investigators excluded patients with uncontrolled infection, other autoimmune disease, pregnancy or lactation. Diagnosis relied on clinical symptoms, serum thyroxine and TRAb, thyroid ultrasound and orbital computed tomography. From RNA transcripts, TCR beta CDR3 regions were amplified. When the TCR CDR3 underwent first-round RT-PCR, the HTBI primer set was used. One entry per CDR3 protein, called by TCRdb with MiXCR from the multiplex PCR reads. The sample holds about 600,000 distinct CDR3 sequences; approximately 15% are singletons and the top ten take around 7%. The sequenced sample consisted of blood. The chain couples TRBV7-6 to TRBJ1-4; D is uncertain. The clonotype comes from a woman younger than 35 with Graves' ophthalmopathy. The CDR3 coding sequence is TGTGCCAGCAGCGTCGGACCTGAGGAAAAACTGTTTTTT. Protein sequence: CASSVGPEEKLFF.